The next 10 T cell receptor beta chains were all read from a single sample in a study of OX40 agonist ivuxolimab in advanced cancers. Assay: immunoSEQ multiplex PCR; the TCRdb copy retains only in-frame clones and omits some. The profile covers more than 60,000 clones, with 85% appearing a single time and about 4% taken by the ten largest. The sample in question was CD4+ or CD8+ T cells sorted from blood, obtained in a trial of the OX40 agonist ivuxolimab. These receptors all come from an adult with an advanced solid tumor such as melanoma, head and neck, liver or kidney cancer.

The chain carries TRBV19 and TRBJ2-5; 10 nucleotides match TRBD1. Per the germline V gene, CDR1 is LNHDA and CDR2 is SQIVND (reference sequence). This CDR3 is 15 amino acids long. V shed 3 bases, J shed 5 bases, and the junction held 6 bases outside the gene matches. CDR3 amino acids: CASSIGTGVGETQYF. Here the CDR3 DNA reads TGTGCCAGTAGTATCGGGACAGGGGTTGGCGAGACCCAGTACTTC.

This chain joins TRBV5-3 and TRBJ1-5; 8 bases are a match to TRBD1. TRBV5-3 is known as an ORF, though its function is uncertain. The CDR3 is made up of 15 amino acids. Losses at the gene ends were 4 bases for V and 2 bases for J; bases not matched to a gene: 5. The CDR3 DNA reads as TGTGCCAGAAGCCCGAGACAGGGGCGCAATCAGCCCCAGCATTTT. Translating gives CARSPRQGRNQPQHF.

The rearrangement uses TRBV18 and TRBJ2-7; D remains ambiguous. The CDR3 runs to 12 residues. The germline gives CDR1 KGHSH, CDR2 LQKENI. Trimming removed 3 bases at V and 7 bases at J, with 10 bases between. The CDR3, as DNA: TGTGCCAGCTCACCCTCGGAGCTGGAGCAGTACTTC. Its translation is CASSPSELEQYF.

In its sample, this clone was seen a few times. DNA for the CDR3: TGTGCCAGCAGTGAAGGAGCGGCCAGGGGAAGCTCACCCCTCCACTTT. Encoded protein: CASSEGAARGSSPLHF. The chain joins TRBV2 to TRBJ1-6; D might be TRBD1 (6 bases). The V gene lost 1 base and the J gene lost 10 bases, with 17 bases spanning the gap. CDR3 length equals 16 residues. The germline V gene has CDR1 SNHLY and CDR2 FYNNEI.

The CDR3 is CASSFGGPTYEQYF. CDR3 DNA: TGTGCCAGCAGCTTCGGGGGACCCACCTACGAGCAGTACTTC. The chain carries TRBV11-3 and TRBJ2-7, with TRBD2 as a possible D gene (6 bases). Germline CDR1 SGHNT, CDR2 YENEEA. The CDR3 runs 14 residues. V lost 3 bases, J lost 2 bases, and 11 bases lay in between.

DNA of the CDR3: TGTGCCAGCAAGACGGGACACCAAGCCTATGAGCAGTTCTTC. This gives the protein CASKTGHQAYEQFF. This chain links TRBV2 with TRBJ2-1, with D possibly TRBD1 on 6 matching bases. Trimming stripped 7 bases from V and 8 bases from J, with 18 bases between. The CDR3 totals 14 residues. Germline V CDR1 and CDR2: SNHLY, FYNNEI.

The V and J genes are TRBV15 and TRBJ2-5; D call uncertain. The CDR3 is made up of 13 amino acids. Germline V gene data show CDR1 as LNHNV and CDR2 as YYDKDF (reference sequence). Between the trimmed V and J ends, which lost 5 bases and 0 bases, there was a span of 7 bases. CDR3 nucleotide sequence: TGTGCCACCAGCCCTCGTTACCAAGAGACCCAGTACTTC. This translates into CATSPRYQETQYF.

The rearrangement uses TRBV18 and TRBJ2-5; 8 nucleotides agree with TRBD2. With the DNA end fitting TRBJ2-7 better, the J assignment may be wrong. The CDR3 spans 14 residues. Germline V gene sequence: CDR1 KGHSH, CDR2 LQKENI. Here the CDR3 DNA reads TGTGCCAGCTCAGGAAGCGGGAGCAATAACGAGCAGTACTTC. Amino acids: CASSGSGSNNEQYF.

V gene TRBV5-6 combines with J gene TRBJ2-7, with TRBD2 identical over 8 bases. Germline loops: CDR1 SGHDT, CDR2 YYEEEE. V lost 0 bases to trimming and J lost 7 bases; unmatched junction nucleotides: 9. The CDR3 has 15 amino acids. The CDR3 coding sequence is TGTGCCAGCAGCTTGGGAGCGGGGGCTAGTGAAGAGCAGTACTTC. It translates to CASSLGAGASEEQYF.

The genes are TRBV9 and TRBJ1-1; 8 nucleotides line up with TRBD1. With 4 bases clipped from V and 3 bases from J, the junction kept 23 bases outside the gene matches. Germline CDR1 and CDR2: SGDLS and YYNGEE. The CDR3 sequence is 20 residues long. This CDR3 is CASSSYGGTGTGPGDTEAFF. CDR3 DNA sequence: TGTGCCAGCAGCTCATATGGGGGGACCGGGACAGGCCCGGGGGACACTGAAGCTTTCTTT.